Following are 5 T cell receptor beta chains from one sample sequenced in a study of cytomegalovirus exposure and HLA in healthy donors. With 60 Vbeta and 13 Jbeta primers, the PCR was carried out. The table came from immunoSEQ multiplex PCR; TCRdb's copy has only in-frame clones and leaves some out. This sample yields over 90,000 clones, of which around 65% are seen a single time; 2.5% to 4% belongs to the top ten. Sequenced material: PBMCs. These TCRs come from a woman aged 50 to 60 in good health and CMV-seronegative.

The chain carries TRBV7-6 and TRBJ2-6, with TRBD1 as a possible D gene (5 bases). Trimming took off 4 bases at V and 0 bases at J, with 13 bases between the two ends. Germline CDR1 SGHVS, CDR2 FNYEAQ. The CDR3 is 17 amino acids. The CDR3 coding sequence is TGTGCCAGCAGCTCAGGTCAGGGTAACTCTGGGGCCAACGTCCTGACTTTC. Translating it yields CASSSGQGNSGANVLTF.

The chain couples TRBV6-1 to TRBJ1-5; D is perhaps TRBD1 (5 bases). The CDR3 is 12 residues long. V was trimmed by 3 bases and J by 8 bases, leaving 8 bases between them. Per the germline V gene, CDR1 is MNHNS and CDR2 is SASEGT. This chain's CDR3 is CASSDGGKPQHF. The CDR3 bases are TGTGCCAGCAGTGACGGGGGTAAGCCCCAGCATTTT.

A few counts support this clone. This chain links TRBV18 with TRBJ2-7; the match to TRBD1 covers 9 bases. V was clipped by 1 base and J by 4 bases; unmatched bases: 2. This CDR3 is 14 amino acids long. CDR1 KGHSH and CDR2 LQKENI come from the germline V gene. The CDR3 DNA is TGTGCCAGCTCACCACGGACAGGGGAATACGAGCAGTACTTC. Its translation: CASSPRTGEYEQYF.

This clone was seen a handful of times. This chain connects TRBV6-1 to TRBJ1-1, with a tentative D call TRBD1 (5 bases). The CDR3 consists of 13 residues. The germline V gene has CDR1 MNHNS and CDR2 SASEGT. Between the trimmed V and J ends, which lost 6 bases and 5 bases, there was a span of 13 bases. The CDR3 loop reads CASRQDTLTEAFF. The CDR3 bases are TGTGCCAGCAGGCAGGACACCCTAACTGAAGCTTTCTTT.

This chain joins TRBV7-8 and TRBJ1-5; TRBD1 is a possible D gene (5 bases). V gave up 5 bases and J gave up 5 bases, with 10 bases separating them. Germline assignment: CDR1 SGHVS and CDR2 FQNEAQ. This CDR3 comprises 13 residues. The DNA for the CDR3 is TGTGCCAGCAGCGTTCAAGGGGATCAGCCCCAGCATTTT. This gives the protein CASSVQGDQPQHF.